The clone carrying this T cell receptor (beta chain) was detected only once. The junction does not match germline at one end; this may be a read error. The sample belongs to a study of tumor and adjacent non-tumor tissue in lung cancer. Study-level background: Histology: 12 adenocarcinoma, a couple of squamous cell carcinoma, 1 small cell lung cancer. Each sample yielded around 4 million productive TCRbeta reads on average. Patients were aged about 30 to 80, 10 men and roughly 5 women, stage I to III.

The template was RNA from unsorted bulk tissue. The library came from three nested PCR rounds adapted from ARM-PCR protocols. TCRdb itself ran the multiplex PCR reads through MiXCR, one entry per CDR3 protein. The table lists fewer than 85,000 distinct CDR3 sequences, over 75% of them singletons. CDR3 length: 16 residues. The germline V gene has CDR1 DFQATT and CDR2 SNEGSKA (reference sequence). This sequence joins TRBV20-1 and TRBJ2-5; the D is unclear. This TCR derives from a woman in her forties or fifties with non-small cell lung cancer. Sequenced material: lung tumor tissue. The CDR3 loop is CIARVHNTQEQETQYF. For the CDR3, the DNA is TGCATTGCTAGAGTACACAATACCCAGGAACAAGAGACCCAGTACTTC.